This T cell receptor (beta chain) was profiled in a study of blood T cell repertoires in COVID-19. How the authors handled the data: For nucleated cells, counts were estimated from reference gene primer amplification. Sequenced by immunoSEQ multiplex PCR; TCRdb stores in-frame clones only, minus some. Clone size and V and J calls were adopted from that table, with D and trimming inferred from the DNA. The sample contains around 300,000 clones, 80% to 95% of which appear only once. The germline V gene has CDR1 MDHEN and CDR2 SYDVKM. The CDR3 extends over 15 amino acids. V lost 1 base to trimming and J lost 8 bases; unmatched junction nucleotides: 8.

The sequence was collected from a woman aged 30 to 39 with COVID-19, enrolled during active disease. The genes are TRBV28 and TRBJ2-7; 10 bases agree with TRBD1. Source material: peripheral blood. The chain's CDR3 is CASSLSGQGTTQQYF. CDR3 bases: TGTGCCAGCAGTTTATCGGGACAGGGGACGACACAGCAGTACTTC. Variable domain in full (rest from reference TRBV28 and TRBJ2-7): DVKVTQSSRYLVKRTGEKVFLECVQDMDHENMFWYRQDPGLGLRLIYFSYDVKMKEKGDIPEGYSVSREKKERFSLILESASTNQTSMYLCASSLSGQGTTQQYFGPGTRLTVT.